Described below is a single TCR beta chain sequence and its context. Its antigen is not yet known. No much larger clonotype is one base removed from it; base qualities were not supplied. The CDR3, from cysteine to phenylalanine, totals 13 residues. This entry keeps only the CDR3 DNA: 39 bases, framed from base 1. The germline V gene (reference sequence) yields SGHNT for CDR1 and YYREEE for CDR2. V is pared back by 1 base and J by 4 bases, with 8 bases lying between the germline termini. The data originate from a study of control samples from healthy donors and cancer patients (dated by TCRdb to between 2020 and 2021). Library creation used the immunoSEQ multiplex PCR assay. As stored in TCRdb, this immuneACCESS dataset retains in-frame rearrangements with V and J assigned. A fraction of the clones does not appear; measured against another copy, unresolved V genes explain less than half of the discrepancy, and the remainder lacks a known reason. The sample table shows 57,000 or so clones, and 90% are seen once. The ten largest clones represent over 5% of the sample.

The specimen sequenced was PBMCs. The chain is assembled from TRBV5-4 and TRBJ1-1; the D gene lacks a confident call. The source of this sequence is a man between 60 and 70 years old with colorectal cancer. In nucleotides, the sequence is TGTGCCAGCAGCTTGTTCTCTGGCACTGAAGCTTTCTTT. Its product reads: CASSLFSGTEAFF.